This T cell receptor beta chain was observed in a study of post-analysis software for immune sequencing data. Study information: Secondary progressive, relapsing-remitting and progressive-relapsing multiple sclerosis were among the included disease courses.

A remark on this clonotype: Its antigen is not known.

Study conclusions and caveats: People with multiple sclerosis had a significantly lower normalized Chao1 diversity than controls did. When the samples were clustered directly with F measure, those that had been prepared in the same batch showed strong co-clustering. TRBV segments more frequent in patients than in controls numbered five and included TRBV5-6, TRBV5-1 and TRBV20-1.

Germline assignment: CDR1 ENHRY and CDR2 SYGVKD. With 6 bases clipped from V and 2 bases from J, the junction kept 3 bases outside the gene matches. The CDR3 loop spans 14 amino acids. TCR beta cDNA libraries included unique molecular identifiers. Approximately 500,000 cDNA molecules were recovered from an input of 1 to 10 million T cells. TCRdb reanalysed the PCR reads using MiXCR and keeps one entry per CDR3 protein. The top ten clones hold 5% to 6% of a sample with fewer than 550,000 distinct CDR3 sequences, around 34% of them seen once. The sequenced material came from blood. The origin of this receptor is a girl younger than 18 with multiple sclerosis. This rearrangement joins TRBV10-3 to TRBJ2-1; 8 bases are shared with TRBD1. CDR3 bases: TGTGCCATCAGGGACAGGGCCCCCTACAATGAGCAGTTCTTC. This gives the protein CAIRDRAPYNEQFF.